The next 10 T cell receptor beta chains were all read from a single sample in a study of OX40 agonist ivuxolimab in advanced cancers. To prepare the library, the immunoSEQ multiplex PCR assay was applied. Held by TCRdb, this immuneACCESS table contains in-frame sequences only and omits some clones. Under half of the omission traces to an unresolved V gene where checked; the cause of the rest is unknown. Recorded for this sample are tens of thousands of clones; roughly nine tenths of them occurred a single time. The biggest ten clones account for 2% to 3% of the sample. Sequences were derived from CD4+ or CD8+ T cells sorted from blood, sampled in a trial of the OX40 agonist ivuxolimab. Receptor source: an adult with an advanced solid tumor such as melanoma, head and neck, liver or kidney cancer.

The chain couples TRBV4-1 to TRBJ2-5; no clear D gene. V was clipped by 1 base and J by 2 bases, with 8 bases between them. Germline CDR1 is MGHRA and CDR2 is YSYEKL. The CDR3 consists of 14 residues. The CDR3 nucleotides are TGCGCCAGCAGCCAAGTGGCAGGACAAGAGACCCAGTACTTC. As protein: CASSQVAGQETQYF.

The chain links TRBV27 to TRBJ1-2; 8 positions agree with TRBD1. The junction had 4 bases not matched to a gene; V was cut back by 5 bases and J by 5 bases. Germline assignment: CDR1 MNHEY and CDR2 SMNVEV (reference sequence). The CDR3 sequence is 13 residues long. Here the CDR3 reads CASSGTGLYGYTF. The CDR3 bases are TGTGCCAGCAGTGGGACAGGTCTTTATGGCTACACCTTC.

The chain is built from TRBV5-1 and TRBJ2-3; D is unclear. V was cut by 2 bases and J by 2 bases, with 12 bases left in between. The length of the CDR3 is 15 residues. Germline CDR1 is SGHRS and CDR2 is YFSETQ. The chain's CDR3 is CASSLTDSTTDTQYF. The DNA of the CDR3 is TGCGCCAGCAGCTTAACCGACTCAACCACAGATACGCAGTATTTT.

The V gene is TRBV2, the J gene TRBJ2-3; D remains ambiguous. Trimming removed 6 bases from V and 4 bases from J, with 8 bases in between. Germline-derived CDR1 and CDR2 are SNHLY and FYNNEI. The CDR3 totals 12 residues. CDR3 region: CASSPSADTQYF. CDR3 DNA sequence: TGTGCCAGCAGCCCAAGCGCAGATACGCAGTATTTT.

The J gene is TRBJ1-1, the V gene TRBV6-6; D ambiguous. Germline CDR1 is MNHNY and CDR2 is SVGAGI (reference sequence). Trimming took 6 bases from V and 11 from J, leaving 13 bases between them. The CDR3 is made up of 11 amino acids. In nucleotides, the CDR3 is TGTGCCAGCAGCCAGATAATTGAGGCTTTCTTT. Translated: CASSQIIEAFF.

The rearrangement links TRBV5-1 to TRBJ2-7; D is undetermined. V lost 4 bases and J lost 0, with 11 bases in between. Germline loops: CDR1 SGHRS, CDR2 YFSETQ. The CDR3 is 14 amino acids. CDR3 in amino acids: CASSEDRPSYEQYF. The CDR3 DNA follows: TGCGCCAGCAGCGAGGACCGACCCTCCTACGAGCAGTACTTC.

The V gene is TRBV5-4, the J gene TRBJ2-1; maybe TRBD2 (7 bases). The CDR3 spans 15 residues. The germline gives CDR1 SGHNT, CDR2 YYREEE (reference sequence). Trimming took 0 bases from V and 7 from J, leaving 14 bases between them. As DNA, the CDR3 is TGTGCCAGCAGCTTGGGCGGGGGCCCAACGAATGAGCAGTTCTTC. The encoded protein is CASSLGGGPTNEQFF. Filled out from reference TRBV5-4 and TRBJ2-1, the complete variable domain reads ETGVTQSPTHLIKTRGQQVTLRCSSQSGHNTVSWYQQALGQGPQFIFQYYREEENGRGNFPPRFSGLQFPNYSSELNVNALELDDSALYLCASSLGGGPTNEQFFGPGTRLTVL.

V gene TRBV19 combines with J gene TRBJ2-3; 7 positions agree with TRBD2. CDR1 LNHDA and CDR2 SQIVND come from the germline V gene (reference sequence). Trimming took 6 bases from V and 4 from J; bases not matched to a gene: 10. The CDR3 has 15 amino acids. CDR3 residues: CASRVAGVGPDTQYF. The CDR3, as DNA: TGTGCCAGTAGGGTGGCGGGAGTCGGCCCAGATACGCAGTATTTT.

In its sample, this clone was seen once. The rearrangement joins TRBV9 to TRBJ2-2; perhaps TRBD2 as D (6 bases). The CDR3 length is 16 residues. Trimming shortened V by 0 bases and J by 4 bases, and 13 bases separated the two germline ends. Germline-derived CDR1 and CDR2 are SGDLS and YYNGEE. This CDR3 reads CASSVVPGRGTGELFF. CDR3 DNA: TGTGCCAGCAGCGTAGTCCCGGGGCGGGGCACCGGGGAGCTGTTTTTT.

The gene calls are TRBV18 and TRBJ2-1; the D gene is possibly TRBD2 (6 bases). V lost 0 bases, J lost 10 bases, and 13 bases lay in between. Looked up from germline, CDR1 is KGHSH and CDR2 is LQKENI. There are 14 residues in the CDR3. The CDR3 spells CASSPPAGPLEQFF. Here the CDR3 DNA reads TGTGCCAGCTCACCACCCGCGGGACCGTTGGAGCAGTTCTTC.